Sequencing of this T cell receptor beta chain was carried out in a study of blood T cells in healthy people across ages. Primers used in a second PCR of about 6 to 11 cycles were a sample-barcoded 5' primer and a J-beta primer mix. Each CDR3 protein gets one entry after TCRdb re-called the 5' RACE reads with MiXCR. The profile covers about 640,000 distinct CDR3 sequences, with 58% appearing a single time and 30% to 45% taken by the ten largest. In this sample, this clonotype turned up many times. Its antigen is undetermined. Whole-study results and caveats: Long-lived donors exceeded aged donors in naive CD4+ cells and diversity.

The origin of this receptor is a man in his 60s in good health. Source material: blood.

This CDR3 is CASSLGMGDNEQFF. The CDR3 DNA follows: TGTGCCAGCAGCTTAGGGATGGGGGACAATGAGCAGTTCTTC. The J gene is TRBJ2-1, the V gene TRBV7-3, with D tentatively TRBD1 or TRBD2 (5 bases each). Per germline, CDR1 SGHTA and CDR2 FQGTGA. This CDR3 spans 14 amino acids. With 2 bases removed from V and 5 bases from J, the gap between germline ends came to 10 bases.